These T cell receptor beta chains were read from a single sample in a study of T cell responses to AZD1222 COVID-19 vaccine. Method: immunoSEQ multiplex PCR; TCRdb's copy keeps in-frame clones and lacks some. The repertoire holds tens of thousands of clones, with roughly 88% as singletons. The sequences come from peripheral blood, collected 28 days after the second AZD1222 dose. Every receptor here comes from an adult who received the AZD1222 COVID-19 vaccine. Both conserved end residues are part of each CDR3. Fields, in order: CDR3 protein, CDR3 DNA, D gene, J gene, clone size, V gene. The D gene is left open where the match is weak. For some rows the clone size is stated as once, few or many, or as a class when expanded; others skip it.

CDR3 protein: CASQEVGYGYTF
CDR3 DNA: TGTGCCAGCCAGGAGGTTGGCTATGGCTACACCTTC
D gene: NA
J gene: TRBJ1-2
clone size: once
V gene: TRBV28

CDR3 protein: CAGALGGDTEAFF
CDR3 DNA: TGTGCCGGCGCATTGGGGGGCGACACTGAAGCTTTCTTT
D gene: NA
J gene: TRBJ1-1
clone size: once
V gene: TRBV7-9

CDR3 protein: CASRALGSNYGYTF
CDR3 DNA: TGTGCCAGTAGAGCCCTGGGATCTAACTATGGCTACACCTTC
D gene: NA
J gene: TRBJ1-2
clone size: NA
V gene: TRBV19

CDR3 protein: CASSLARWTGKGNTEAFF
CDR3 DNA: TGTGCCAGCAGCTTAGCGCGGTGGACAGGGAAGGGGAACACTGAAGCTTTCTTT
D gene: TRBD1
J gene: TRBJ1-1
clone size: NA
V gene: TRBV7-8

CDR3 protein: CASSRDRNYWGYTF
CDR3 DNA: TGTGCCAGCAGCCGGGACCGAAATTACTGGGGCTACACCTTC
D gene: NA
J gene: TRBJ1-2
clone size: NA
V gene: TRBV3-1/TRBV3-2

CDR3 protein: CASSGRDTAKGQFF
CDR3 DNA: TGTGCCAGCAGCGGAAGGGACACCGCCAAGGGGCAGTTCTTC
D gene: NA
J gene: TRBJ2-1
clone size: NA
V gene: TRBV11-2

CDR3 protein: CASSPELAGPPSEQYF
CDR3 DNA: TGTGCCAGCTCACCAGAGTTGGCGGGGCCGCCAAGCGAGCAGTACTTC
D gene: NA
J gene: TRBJ2-7
clone size: NA
V gene: TRBV18

CDR3 protein: CASSLARAKGTAHPRETQYF
CDR3 DNA: TGTGCCAGCAGCTTAGCCCGAGCTAAAGGGACAGCTCACCCGAGGGAGACCCAGTACTTC
D gene: TRBD1
J gene: TRBJ2-5
clone size: NA
V gene: TRBV7-2

CDR3 protein: CASTGDRRTTNYGYTF
CDR3 DNA: TGTGCCAGTACTGGGGACCGCAGAACAACTAACTATGGCTACACCTTC
D gene: NA
J gene: TRBJ1-2
clone size: NA
V gene: TRBV19

CDR3 protein: CASSEAGTGGYEQYF
CDR3 DNA: TGTGCCAGCAGTGAAGCGGGGACAGGGGGCTACGAGCAGTACTTC
D gene: TRBD1
J gene: TRBJ2-7
clone size: NA
V gene: TRBV6-1

CDR3 protein: CASSEGDQNTEAFF
CDR3 DNA: TGTGCCAGCAGTGAAGGGGACCAGAACACTGAAGCTTTCTTT
D gene: NA
J gene: TRBJ1-1
clone size: NA
V gene: TRBV6-1

CDR3 protein: CASSQDSGEAYEQYF
CDR3 DNA: TGTGCCAGCAGCCAAGATTCGGGAGAGGCCTACGAGCAGTACTTC
D gene: NA
J gene: TRBJ2-7
clone size: NA
V gene: TRBV4-2

CDR3 protein: CASRLRDLSYNEQFF
CDR3 DNA: TGTGCCAGCCGTCTAAGGGACTTGTCCTACAATGAGCAGTTCTTC
D gene: NA
J gene: TRBJ2-1
clone size: few
V gene: TRBV6-5

CDR3 protein: CASKGDSWAAGELFF
CDR3 DNA: TGTGCCAGCAAAGGTGATAGCTGGGCAGCCGGGGAGCTGTTTTTT
D gene: NA
J gene: TRBJ2-2
clone size: once
V gene: TRBV28

CDR3 protein: CASSSQGVPNEKLFF
CDR3 DNA: TGTGCCAGCAGCTCTCAGGGAGTCCCTAATGAAAAACTGTTTTTT
D gene: NA
J gene: TRBJ1-4
clone size: NA
V gene: TRBV11-2

CDR3 protein: CAISESQGSSYEQYF
CDR3 DNA: TGTGCCATCAGTGAGTCGCAGGGCAGCTCCTACGAGCAGTACTTC
D gene: NA
J gene: TRBJ2-7
clone size: NA
V gene: TRBV10-3

CDR3 protein: CASSSGTGGFYGYTF
CDR3 DNA: TGTGCCAGCAGCAGTGGGACAGGGGGCTTTTATGGCTACACCTTC
D gene: TRBD1
J gene: TRBJ1-2
clone size: NA
V gene: TRBV6-5

CDR3 protein: CASSVGQGTDTQYF
CDR3 DNA: TGTGCCAGCAGCGTAGGACAGGGAACAGATACGCAGTATTTT
D gene: TRBD1
J gene: TRBJ2-3
clone size: NA
V gene: TRBV9

CDR3 protein: CATNSQGTGELFF
CDR3 DNA: TGTGCCACCAACTCACAGGGAACCGGGGAGCTGTTTTTT
D gene: NA
J gene: TRBJ2-2
clone size: NA
V gene: TRBV6-5

CDR3 protein: CSVVPNTEAFF
CDR3 DNA: TGCAGCGTTGTGCCTAACACTGAAGCTTTCTTT
D gene: NA
J gene: TRBJ1-1
clone size: NA
V gene: TRBV29-1

CDR3 protein: CASSIGGTESNEQFF
CDR3 DNA: TGTGCCAGTAGTATAGGGGGGACAGAAAGCAATGAGCAGTTCTTC
D gene: TRBD1
J gene: TRBJ2-1
clone size: NA
V gene: TRBV19

CDR3 protein: CASSSPFRLAGGTDTQYF
CDR3 DNA: TGTGCCAGCAGCTCGCCCTTTCGACTAGCGGGCGGCACGGATACGCAGTATTTT
D gene: TRBD2
J gene: TRBJ2-3
clone size: NA
V gene: TRBV5-4

CDR3 protein: CASSSSAYGYTF
CDR3 DNA: TGTGCCAGCAGTTCATCGGCCTATGGCTACACCTTC
D gene: NA
J gene: TRBJ1-2
clone size: NA
V gene: TRBV6-6

CDR3 protein: CASSVGTGAKYSNQPQHF
CDR3 DNA: TGTGCCAGCAGTGTGGGGACAGGGGCCAAATATAGCAATCAGCCCCAGCATTTT
D gene: TRBD1
J gene: TRBJ1-5
clone size: NA
V gene: TRBV6-1

CDR3 protein: CASSLGPAGFNTGELFF
CDR3 DNA: TGTGCCAGCAGCTTAGGCCCGGCGGGGTTTAACACCGGGGAGCTGTTTTTT
D gene: NA
J gene: TRBJ2-2
clone size: NA
V gene: TRBV7-9

CDR3 protein: CASSLLGESSYNEQFF
CDR3 DNA: TGTGCCAGCAGCTTATTGGGGGAAAGCTCCTACAATGAGCAGTTCTTC
D gene: NA
J gene: TRBJ2-1
clone size: NA
V gene: TRBV5-5

CDR3 protein: CASSSPLGETQYF
CDR3 DNA: TGTGCCAGCAGTTCCCCCCTAGGGGAGACCCAGTACTTC
D gene: NA
J gene: TRBJ2-5
clone size: NA
V gene: TRBV28

CDR3 protein: CAWSVVSFNTGELFF
CDR3 DNA: TGTGCCTGGAGTGTAGTCTCCTTTAACACCGGGGAGCTGTTTTTT
D gene: NA
J gene: TRBJ2-2
clone size: NA
V gene: TRBV30

CDR3 protein: CASSPRPGDTQYF
CDR3 DNA: TGTGCCAGCTCACCTCGGCCGGGGGATACGCAGTATTTT
D gene: NA
J gene: TRBJ2-3
clone size: NA
V gene: TRBV18

CDR3 protein: CASQLGMNTEAFF
CDR3 DNA: TGTGCCAGCCAACTCGGAATGAACACTGAAGCTTTCTTT
D gene: NA
J gene: TRBJ1-1
clone size: NA
V gene: TRBV18

CDR3 protein: CASSLGLAGGYYNEQFF
CDR3 DNA: TGCGCCAGCAGCTTGGGACTAGCGGGGGGATACTACAATGAGCAGTTCTTC
D gene: TRBD2
J gene: TRBJ2-1
clone size: NA
V gene: TRBV5-1

CDR3 protein: CASSYTGGEAFF
CDR3 DNA: TGTGCCAGCAGTTATACTGGGGGTGAAGCTTTCTTT
D gene: NA
J gene: TRBJ1-1
clone size: NA
V gene: TRBV6-5

CDR3 protein: CASSSTNTDYGYTF
CDR3 DNA: TGTGCCAGCAGCTCTACCAACACGGACTATGGCTACACCTTC
D gene: NA
J gene: TRBJ1-2
clone size: NA
V gene: TRBV7-9

CDR3 protein: CASSQDSTGSGGYTF
CDR3 DNA: TGTGCCAGCAGCCAGGATTCTACAGGGTCGGGAGGCTACACCTTC
D gene: NA
J gene: TRBJ1-2
clone size: NA
V gene: TRBV3-1/TRBV3-2

CDR3 protein: CASSQDPTGGLDGYTF
CDR3 DNA: TGCGCCAGCAGCCAAGATCCGACGGGGGGGCTGGATGGCTACACCTTC
D gene: NA
J gene: TRBJ1-2
clone size: NA
V gene: TRBV4-1

CDR3 protein: CAISESKGRSSYNSPLHF
CDR3 DNA: TGTGCCATCAGTGAGTCAAAGGGCAGATCCTCCTATAATTCACCCCTCCACTTT
D gene: NA
J gene: TRBJ1-6
clone size: once
V gene: TRBV10-3

CDR3 protein: CASSKALHGGYTF
CDR3 DNA: TGTGCCAGCAGCAAAGCGCTCCATGGTGGCTACACCTTC
D gene: NA
J gene: TRBJ1-2
clone size: once
V gene: TRBV21-1

CDR3 protein: CASRAETGGFYEQYF
CDR3 DNA: TGTGCCAGCAGAGCCGAGACAGGGGGCTTCTACGAGCAGTACTTC
D gene: TRBD1
J gene: TRBJ2-7
clone size: NA
V gene: TRBV28

CDR3 protein: CASSPGRGPPLYEQYF
CDR3 DNA: TGTGCCAGCAGCCCCGGCAGGGGGCCTCCCCTCTACGAGCAGTACTTC
D gene: TRBD1
J gene: TRBJ2-7
clone size: once
V gene: TRBV13

CDR3 protein: CASSPRSTLGYEQYF
CDR3 DNA: TGTGCCAGCTCACCACGGTCAACCCTGGGGTACGAGCAGTACTTC
D gene: NA
J gene: TRBJ2-7
clone size: NA
V gene: TRBV18

CDR3 protein: CASSRQGTTGLDEQFF
CDR3 DNA: TGTGCCAGCAGCCGACAAGGGACAACCGGATTGGATGAGCAGTTCTTC
D gene: NA
J gene: TRBJ2-1
clone size: NA
V gene: TRBV11-3

CDR3 protein: CASSLAGAYNEQFF
CDR3 DNA: TGTGCCAGCAGCCTGGCGGGGGCCTACAATGAGCAGTTCTTC
D gene: TRBD2
J gene: TRBJ2-1
clone size: NA
V gene: TRBV7-9